This is a list of T cell receptor beta chains from one sample in a study of T cells in Graves' hyperthyroidism and ophthalmopathy. TCRdb processed the multiplex PCR reads anew with MiXCR; each CDR3 protein has one entry. Of hundreds of thousands of distinct CDR3 sequences listed, 14% were seen once; the top ten hold around an eighth. Material: blood. Source of these receptors: a woman in her 50s with Graves' ophthalmopathy. CDR3s leave out the opening cysteine and the closing phenylalanine or tryptophan.

j_call v_call cdr3_aa
TRBJ1-3 TRBV28 ASSPPTGVVTVKDSGNTIY
TRBJ2-5 TRBV28 ASSPLAGVKTQY
TRBJ2-1 TRBV12-3/TRBV12-4 ASRAPSGSSYNEQF
TRBJ2-1 TRBV27 ASSKLAGFPIEQF
TRBJ2-7 TRBV12-3/TRBV12-4 ASRASGLWDEQY
TRBJ2-2 TRBV6-1 ATTAGGSGELF
TRBJ1-1 TRBV6-2/TRBV6-3 ASSYLVNTEAF
TRBJ2-1 TRBV18 ASSSDQGNEQF
TRBJ2-3 TRBV5-1 ASSLGRPQSTDTQY
TRBJ2-2 TRBV5-1 ASSFYTSGSVAGELF
TRBJ1-1 TRBV29-1 SVARGLEAF
TRBJ2-6 TRBV7-2 ASSLVVGQGSGANVLT
TRBJ1-3 TRBV7-9 ASWGGPLGNTIY
TRBJ2-1 TRBV28 ASSLLRNEQF
TRBJ2-2 TRBV12-3/TRBV12-4 ASTWGVNTGELF
TRBJ2-3 TRBV6-1 ASSELGRVSDTQY
TRBJ2-3 TRBV3-1 ASSQPSGYTDTQY
TRBJ2-2 TRBV7-9 ASSLGGANGELF
TRBJ2-6 TRBV7-2 ASRPPTGRSGANVLT
TRBJ2-2 TRBV6-1 ASSPRDSGARTGELF
TRBJ2-1 TRBV28 ASSPTGQYNEQF
TRBJ2-7 TRBV12-3/TRBV12-4 ASIRTGGTYEQY